Shown below are 14 T cell receptor beta chains from a single sample sequenced in a study of cytomegalovirus exposure and HLA in healthy donors. Primers for the PCR totalled 60 Vbeta and 13 Jbeta. Sequencing used immunoSEQ multiplex PCR; TCRdb keeps in-frame clones, though not all of them. The table includes under 200,000 clones, over 60% detected once. Sequencing used PBMCs. Source of these receptors: a woman aged 35 to 49 in good health and CMV-seronegative.

The chain employs TRBV6-5 and TRBJ1-4; TRBD1 is a possible D gene (5 bases). Germline V gives CDR1 MNHEY, CDR2 SVGAGI. The CDR3 sequence is 14 residues long. V was trimmed by 0 bases and J by 5 bases, leaving 7 bases between them. The CDR3 nucleotides read TGTGCCAGCAGTTACTCCCCAGGGAATGAAAAACTGTTTTTT. Its translation is CASSYSPGNEKLFF.

This chain uses TRBV19 with TRBJ2-1, with TRBD2 as a possible D gene (7 bases). Germline CDR1 and CDR2: LNHDA and SQIVND (reference sequence). The CDR3 has 16 amino acids. V lost 1 base, J lost 9 bases, and 19 bases lay in between. The CDR3 sequence is CASSIVRGGAYGEQFF. CDR3 nucleotide sequence: TGTGCCAGTAGTATAGTGAGGGGGGGCGCTTATGGTGAGCAGTTCTTC.

In regard to this clone: Sequence at one end of the junction differs from germline and may be a read error. The chain recombines TRBV7-9 with TRBJ1-2; D is ambiguous. Per germline, CDR1 SEHNR and CDR2 FQNEAQ (reference sequence). CDR3 size: 12 residues. The CDR3 reads CSSSLDIKGYTF. DNA of the CDR3: TGTTCCAGCAGCTTAGACATAAAGGGCTACACCTTC. Using reference TRBV7-9 and TRBJ1-2 for the parts outside the CDR3, the full variable domain is DTGVSQNPRHKITKRGQNVTFRCDPISEHNRLYWYRQTLGQGPEFLTYFQNEAQLEKSRLLSDRFSAERPKGSFSTLEIQRTEQGDSAMYLCSSSLDIKGYTFGSGTRLTVV.

This sequence joins TRBV19 and TRBJ2-2; maybe TRBD1 (7 bases). The CDR3 totals 15 residues. CDR1 is LNHDA and CDR2 is SQIVND in the germline V gene (reference sequence). The V and J ends lost 3 bases and 4 bases respectively, with 12 bases between them. CDR3 region: CASSIGGGSTGELFF. In DNA form, the CDR3 reads TGTGCCAGTAGTATCGGAGGGGGCAGCACCGGGGAGCTGTTTTTT.

Here the CDR3 reads CASSSGTSGVEQYF. The CDR3 bases are TGTGCCAGCAGCTCCGGGACTAGCGGGGTTGAGCAGTACTTC. The chain couples TRBV5-5 to TRBJ2-7; 13 bases align to TRBD2. J was trimmed by 7 bases and V by 3 bases; bases with no gene match: 4. Germline assignment: CDR1 SGHKS and CDR2 YYEKEE (reference sequence). The CDR3 is made up of 14 amino acids.

This clone was seen once. The J gene is TRBJ1-3, the V gene TRBV2; D call uncertain. The CDR3 has 19 residues. V gave up 5 bases and J gave up 7 bases, with 30 bases separating them. Germline CDR1 SNHLY, CDR2 FYNNEI. As DNA, the CDR3 is TGTGCCAGCAGTAAGGCACTTATACTCCCGGGAACCCGTCGGAACACCATATATTTT. Encoded protein: CASSKALILPGTRRNTIYF.

The chain couples TRBV4-1 to TRBJ1-2, with D uncertain. CDR1 MGHRA and CDR2 YSYEKL come from the germline V gene. CDR3 length: 13 amino acids. Trimming shortened V by 6 bases and J by 4 bases, and 12 bases separated the two germline ends. In nucleotides, the CDR3 is TGCGCCAGCAGGCCCGGGGAAGGCTATGGCTACACCTTC. As protein: CASRPGEGYGYTF.

This clone was seen more than once but under ten times. This chain connects TRBV9 to TRBJ1-1; D call uncertain. V was cut by 1 base and J by 1 base, with 11 bases left in between. The CDR3 length is 15 residues. Germline V CDR1 and CDR2: SGDLS, YYNGEE. As DNA, the CDR3 is TGTGCCAGCAGCGTAAGAGGTTCGGGGAACACTGAAGCTTTCTTT. As protein: CASSVRGSGNTEAFF.

The chain joins TRBV6-6 to TRBJ1-4; 7 bases are a match to TRBD1. Germline V gives CDR1 MNHNY, CDR2 SVGAGI (reference sequence). V gave up 7 bases and J gave up 8 bases; unmatched junction bases: 4. The CDR3 extends over 12 amino acids. The CDR3 sequence is CASNRGGEKLFF. In DNA, the CDR3 is TGTGCCAGCAACAGGGGAGGAGAAAAACTGTTTTTT.

This rearrangement joins TRBV2 to TRBJ2-1, with D tentatively TRBD1 (6 bases). The V gene lost 5 bases and the J gene lost 0 bases, with 11 bases spanning the gap. Germline loops: CDR1 SNHLY, CDR2 FYNNEI. CDR3 length equals 15 residues. CDR3 in amino acids: CASSRQGSSYNEQFF. CDR3 nucleotide sequence: TGTGCCAGCAGTCGGCAGGGGAGCTCCTACAATGAGCAGTTCTTC.

The chain couples TRBV18 to TRBJ2-7; tentatively, D is TRBD1 (6 bases). The CDR3 contains 13 residues. V lost 5 bases and J lost 3, with 11 bases in between. Germline V gives CDR1 KGHSH, CDR2 LQKENI. CDR3 coding DNA: TGTGCCAGCTCAATACAGGGCTACTACGAGCAGTACTTC. Protein sequence: CASSIQGYYEQYF.

V is TRBV19 and J is TRBJ1-2, with 7 bases lining up with TRBD1. The CDR3 covers 14 residues. The germline V gene encodes CDR1 LNHDA and CDR2 SQIVND (reference sequence). V dropped 4 bases and J dropped 4; count of bases not matched to a gene: 6. CDR3 sequence: CASSRSGTVYGYTF. In DNA form, the CDR3 reads TGTGCCAGTAGTAGGTCCGGGACAGTCTATGGCTACACCTTC.

The chain joins TRBV19 to TRBJ2-5; unclear D gene. The J call is in doubt because the DNA end fits TRBJ2-7 better. CDR1 is LNHDA, CDR2 SQIVND, per germline (reference sequence). The CDR3 sequence is 14 residues long. The CDR3, as DNA: TGTGCCAGTAGTATAGGTTACCCCCCCTACGAGCAGTACTTC. This translates into CASSIGYPPYEQYF.

The chain uses TRBV6-1 and TRBJ2-1, with TRBD1 as a possible D gene (6 bases). V dropped 4 bases and J dropped 8 bases, with 18 bases sitting between them. Per the germline V gene, CDR1 is MNHNS and CDR2 is SASEGT. The CDR3 is made up of 15 amino acids. The CDR3 loop reads CASSVQGFGRHEQFF. The CDR3 coding sequence is TGTGCCAGCAGTGTCCAGGGGTTTGGTAGACATGAGCAGTTCTTC.